This TCR beta chain derives from a study of shared clonotypes between healthy human individuals. At the level of the study: CD8 memory received one plate per donor, CD8 naive two, CD4 memory three and CD4 naive three. Study findings and constraints: The study generally estimated greater richness for naive than memory subsets. Rarefaction revealed incomplete sorted-subset sequencing despite large depth.

The run depth of the assay was deep. Assay: immunoSEQ multiplex PCR; the TCRdb copy retains only in-frame clones and omits some. Here the sample spans 2.3 million or so clones, approximately 93% being singletons. To note about this clone: What it binds is not known.

There are 15 residues in the CDR3. Looked up from germline, CDR1 is MDHEN and CDR2 is SYDVKM. Trimming removed 3 bases at V and 9 bases at J, with 20 bases between. This chain joins TRBV28 and TRBJ1-2; D remains ambiguous. This TCR was recovered from a man aged 18 to 30 in good health. Some clones in this sample may be carry-over from other donors' samples. Sequencing was performed on naive CD4+ T cells from PBMCs. Described subset: CD45RA+ positively selected. The CDR3 here is CASSFSAPRDNRYTF. The DNA for the CDR3 is TGTGCCAGCAGTTTCTCCGCCCCGAGGGATAACCGCTACACCTTC.